This T cell receptor beta chain appears in the sequencing data of a study of tumor and adjacent non-tumor tissue in lung cancer. TCRbeta libraries were built with three rounds of nested PCR, modified from ARM-PCR. TCRdb re-analysed the multiplex PCR reads in MiXCR, keeping a single row per CDR3 protein. The sample shows approximately 79,000 distinct CDR3 sequences, 76% of them seen only once. RNA was extracted from bulk tissue without any cell sorting. The normal lung tissue was taken more than 3 cm from the tumor edge. Germline V gene lookup returns CDR1 SEHNR and CDR2 FQNEAQ (reference sequence). The CDR3 runs 14 residues. This clonotype came up once. Here the CDR3 omits its conserved ending phenylalanine or tryptophan, so a read error is the likely source.

The sample taken for sequencing was distant non-tumor lung tissue. The source is a man between 65 and 85 years old with non-small cell lung cancer. The V and J genes are TRBV7-9 and TRBJ1-1; D possibly corresponds to TRBD1 (6 bases). The CDR3: CASSLAGAGTEAFY. In DNA, the CDR3 is TGTGCCAGTAGCTTAGCGGGGGCTGGCACTGAAGCTTTCTAT.